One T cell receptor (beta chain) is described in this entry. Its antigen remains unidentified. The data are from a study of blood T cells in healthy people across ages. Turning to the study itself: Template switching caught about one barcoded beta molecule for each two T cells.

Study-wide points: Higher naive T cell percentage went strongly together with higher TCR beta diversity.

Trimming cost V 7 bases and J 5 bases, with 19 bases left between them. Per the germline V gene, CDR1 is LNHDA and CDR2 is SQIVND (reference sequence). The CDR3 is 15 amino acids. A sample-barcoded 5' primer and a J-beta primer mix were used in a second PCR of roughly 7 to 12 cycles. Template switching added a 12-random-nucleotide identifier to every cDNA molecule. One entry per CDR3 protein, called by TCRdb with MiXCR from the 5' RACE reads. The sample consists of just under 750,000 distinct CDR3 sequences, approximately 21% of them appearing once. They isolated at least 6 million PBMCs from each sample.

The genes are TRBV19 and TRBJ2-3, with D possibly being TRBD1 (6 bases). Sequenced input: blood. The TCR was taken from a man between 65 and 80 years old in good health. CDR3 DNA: TGTGCCAGTACTAAGGGAATAAACAGGGAAGATACGCAGTATTTT. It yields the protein CASTKGINREDTQYF. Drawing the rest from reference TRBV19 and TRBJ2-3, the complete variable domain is DGGITQSPKYLFRKEGQNVTLSCEQNLNHDAMYWYRQDPGQGLRLIYYSQIVNDFQKGDIAEGYSVSREKKESFPLTVTSAQKNPTAFYLCASTKGINREDTQYFGPGTRLTVL.